The entry below gives a single T cell receptor beta chain sequence along with its context. This sample was taken from a study of blood T cell repertoires in COVID-19. The CDR3 extends over 12 amino acids. Germline V gene data show CDR1 as MNHEY and CDR2 as SVGAGI. With 5 bases removed from V and 8 bases from J, the gap between germline ends came to 12 bases. Measured with immunoSEQ multiplex PCR; TCRdb has only the in-frame clones, and not every one. The profile covers under 450,000 clones, with around 88% appearing a single time and 10% to 15% taken by the ten largest. The J gene is TRBJ1-2, the V gene TRBV6-5, with D maybe TRBD1 (5 bases). This clonotype was sampled from a woman in her 50s with COVID-19, enrolled during active disease. The sequenced sample consisted of peripheral blood. CDR3 DNA: TGTGCCAGCAGTACAGGATCGAAGGGCTACACCTTC. Its translation is CASSTGSKGYTF.